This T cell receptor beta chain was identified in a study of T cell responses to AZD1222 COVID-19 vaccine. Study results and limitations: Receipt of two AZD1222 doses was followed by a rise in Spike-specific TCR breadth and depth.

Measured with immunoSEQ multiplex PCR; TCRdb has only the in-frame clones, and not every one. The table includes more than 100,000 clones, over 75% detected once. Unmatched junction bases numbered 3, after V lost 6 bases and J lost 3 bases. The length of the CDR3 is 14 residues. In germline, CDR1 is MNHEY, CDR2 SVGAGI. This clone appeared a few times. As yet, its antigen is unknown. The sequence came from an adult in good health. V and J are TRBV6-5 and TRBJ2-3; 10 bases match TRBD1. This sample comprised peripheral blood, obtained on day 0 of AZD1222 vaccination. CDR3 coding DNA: TGTGCCAGCAGCCGGACAGGGGGTACAGATACGCAGTATTTT. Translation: CASSRTGGTDTQYF.